This entry describes one T cell receptor (beta chain). Its antigen is still unknown. The record has no base qualities; no much larger clone is one base away. Trimming removed 2 bases from V and 8 bases from J; the gene matches leave 4 bases unexplained. The cysteine opens and the phenylalanine closes a CDR3 of 13 amino acids. Here the CDR3 DNA is all that survives: 39 bases in frame from base 1. As encoded in the germline V gene, CDR1 is SGDLS while CDR2 is YYNGEE. This specimen comes from a study of OX40 agonist ivuxolimab in advanced cancers. In the study overall: Ivuxolimab was a fully human IgG2 agonistic monoclonal antibody targeting the costimulatory receptor OX40 (CD134). Intravenous ivuxolimab was administered to patients every 2 weeks at six dose levels: 0.01, 0.1, 0.3, 1.5, 3 and 10 mg/kg. Of the 50 to 55 dose-escalation patients, hepatocellular carcinoma was present in approximately 20, melanoma in approximately 15, renal cell carcinoma in 9 and head and neck cancer in 9. In the dose-escalation cohort, around four fifths of patients were male, and the mean age was approximately 55 years, with a range of 23 to 79. Patients were allowed to have had prior anti-PD-1, anti-PD-L1 or anti-CTLA-4 therapy, and more than 35% of the dose-escalation patients had been treated with checkpoint inhibitors. Partial responses were achieved by three dose-escalation patients, of whom one had hepatocellular carcinoma and two had cutaneous melanoma. Peripheral TCRbeta sequencing aimed to test whether ivuxolimab altered TCR sequence diversity and caused clonal T-cell expansion. The monotherapy dose-escalation portion (N of about 50 patients) of the phase I ivuxolimab trial is reported in the paper.

The investigation overall reported the following: After ivuxolimab, more expanded clones were found on average in CD8+ T cells than in CD4+ T cells. In the 0.1-3.0 mg/kg groups, partial responders had among the lowest normalized peripheral clonal expansion, particularly in CD8+ T cells. The antigen specificity of the clonally expanded peripheral T cells was not determined. At doses from 0.1 to 3.0 mg/kg, clonal expansion was seen in both CD4+ and CD8+ blood T cells between baseline and week 6. Low levels of normalized T-cell clonal expansion were also seen in some nonresponding patients.

To sequence the TCRbeta CDR3 region, genomic DNA was isolated from the sorted cells. The immunoSEQ Assay was used to sequence the TCRbeta CDR3 regions. TCRdb holds this immuneACCESS table with in-frame rearrangements only. Some clones are missing; in checked studies, unresolved V genes explain under half, and the rest has no known cause. This sample is represented by about 80,000 clones; roughly 91% of them were singletons. The ten largest clonotypes hold 0.25% to 0.4% of the sample. Patients with a history of autoimmune disease or receiving systemic immunosuppression were excluded from the trial. Peripheral blood for TCR sequencing was collected from all dose cohorts at baseline, on cycle 4 day 1, and on cycle 7 day 1. Samples were obtained from an open-label, multicenter, first-in-human phase I dose-escalation trial of ivuxolimab. Adults with locally advanced or metastatic head and neck squamous cell, hepatocellular, melanoma or renal cell carcinoma were enrolled in the trial. CD4+ and CD8+ T cells were sorted separately from peripheral blood before TCR sequencing.

The clonotype originates from an adult with an advanced solid tumor such as melanoma, head and neck, liver or kidney cancer. This chain is built from TRBV9 and TRBJ2-1, and TRBD2 matches 7 of the central bases. Sequencing was performed on CD4+ or CD8+ T cells sorted from blood, taken in a trial of the OX40 agonist ivuxolimab. The nucleotide sequence is given as TGTGCCAGCAGCGTCCGGACTAGGGATGAGCAGTTCTTC. This sequence encodes CASSVRTRDEQFF.